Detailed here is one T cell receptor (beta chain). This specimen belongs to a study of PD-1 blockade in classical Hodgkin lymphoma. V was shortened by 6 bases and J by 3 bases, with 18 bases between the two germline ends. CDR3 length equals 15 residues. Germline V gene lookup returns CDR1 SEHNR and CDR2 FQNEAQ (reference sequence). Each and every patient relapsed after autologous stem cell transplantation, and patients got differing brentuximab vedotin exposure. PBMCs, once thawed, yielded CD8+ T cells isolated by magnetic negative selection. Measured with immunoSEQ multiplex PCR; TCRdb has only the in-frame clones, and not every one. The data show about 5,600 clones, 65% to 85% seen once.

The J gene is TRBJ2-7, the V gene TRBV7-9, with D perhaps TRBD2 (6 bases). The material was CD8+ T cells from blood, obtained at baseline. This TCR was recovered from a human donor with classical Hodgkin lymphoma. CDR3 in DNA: TGTGCCAGCAGTCTGGGACTCTTTAATAGCTACGAGCAGTACTTC. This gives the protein CASSLGLFNSYEQYF.